The rows below give T cell receptor beta chains drawn from one sample of a study of cytomegalovirus exposure and HLA in healthy donors. Generated by immunoSEQ multiplex PCR, the TCRdb table keeps only in-frame clones and is missing some. The table includes fewer than 130,000 clones, roughly 90% detected once. Sequencing was performed on PBMCs. Receptors were obtained from a woman in her late teens or twenties in good health and CMV-seronegative. CDR3s leave out the opening cysteine and the closing phenylalanine or tryptophan. Each record gives: V gene, clone size, CDR3 protein. Clone size is not always given. Where it is, it says once, few, many or a class for expanded clones.

TRBV4-2 NA ASSQEFSTGGELF
TRBV5-6 NA ASTRRRLGTSGGELF
TRBV15 once ATSRDAQRSPKQY
TRBV28 NA ASSLTVEETQY
TRBV11-2 NA ASSLAQETQY
TRBV9 NA ASSFSMNTEAF
TRBV30 NA AWSETGVNYGYT
TRBV5-4 NA ASSPYGQGKNIQY
TRBV4-3 once ASSQGENTEAF
TRBV28 NA ASIIPAGQPQH
TRBV2 NA ASSEGGAYEQY
TRBV9 NA ASRRGGASTDTQY
TRBV2 NA ASSGDRGKVEQF
TRBV28 NA ASSSGTAQETQY
TRBV30 NA AWSRRGGSTEAF
TRBV28 NA ASSPDLDREDF
TRBV7-2 NA ASSRGEAETQY
TRBV5-1 NA ASSGTANYGYT
TRBV23-1 NA AGPWGTSPYEQF
TRBV30 NA AWSVTLGRISGIRDHNEQF
TRBV30 NA AWSRDYLPGETQY
TRBV6-1 NA ASSAPRQSSPLH
TRBV30 once AWSRDRADQPQH
TRBV6-7 NA ASSYSQTVGNTIY
TRBV29-1 NA SVEEGRRYGYT
TRBV5-6 NA ASSLVSTPYEQY
TRBV7-8 NA ASSLRRVNTEAF
TRBV7-3 once ASSSIGQLDTEAF
TRBV28 NA ASSLPRTVNQPQH
TRBV11-3 NA ASSLAGQSSYNSPLH
TRBV6-1 few ASSDLAGTQETQY
TRBV11-2 NA ASSYRDRYSYEQY
TRBV10-3 NA AISDGGDTQY
TRBV13 NA ASSSAGQGIEQY
TRBV27 NA TSGLSYEQY
TRBV14 once ASSPRPGQGGEKLF
TRBV28 NA ASSSQPPTGSYGYT
TRBV10-3 NA AISKRTGVKNTEAF
TRBV2 NA ASSIRGLAKNIQY
TRBV9 NA ASSKPGTGELF
TRBV30 NA AWSVKGPNYGYT
TRBV5-3 NA ARSSGTSGKPYEQY
TRBV4-1 NA ASSQTYWRGGTGELF
TRBV27 once ASRSYRGGWYNEQF
TRBV28 NA ASSLSRRGYT
TRBV7-2 NA ASSLALLAGTGELF
TRBV7-3 few ASSDGTEAF
TRBV21-1 few ASPFRGNQPQH
TRBV27 once ASSLLASSYEQY
TRBV9 NA ASSPPTGDGHEQY
TRBV9 few ASSVSVGVGTEAF
TRBV27 NA ASSLWGGDEKLF
TRBV5-6 NA ASKRGQGLLFSEAF
TRBV18 NA ASSRARQGHNEKLF